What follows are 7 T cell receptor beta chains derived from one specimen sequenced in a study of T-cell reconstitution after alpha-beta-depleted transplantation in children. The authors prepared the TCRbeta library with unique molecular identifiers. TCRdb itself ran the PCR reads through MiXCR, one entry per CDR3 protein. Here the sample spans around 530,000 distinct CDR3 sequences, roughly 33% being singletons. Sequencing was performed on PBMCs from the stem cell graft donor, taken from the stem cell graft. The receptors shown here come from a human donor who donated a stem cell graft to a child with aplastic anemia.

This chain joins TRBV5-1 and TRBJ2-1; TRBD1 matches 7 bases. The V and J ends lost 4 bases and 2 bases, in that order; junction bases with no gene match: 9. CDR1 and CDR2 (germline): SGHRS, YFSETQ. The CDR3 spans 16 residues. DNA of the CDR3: TGCGCCAGCAGCCAAGATACAGGGGACCCCTACAATGAGCAGTTCTTC. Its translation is CASSQDTGDPYNEQFF.

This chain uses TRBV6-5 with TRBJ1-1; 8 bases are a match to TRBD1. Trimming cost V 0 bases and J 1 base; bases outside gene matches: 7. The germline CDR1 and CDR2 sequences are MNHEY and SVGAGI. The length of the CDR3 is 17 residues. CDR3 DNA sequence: TGTGCCAGCAGTTACTCGATAGGTGGACAGGGGAACACTGAAGCTTTCTTT. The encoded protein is CASSYSIGGQGNTEAFF.

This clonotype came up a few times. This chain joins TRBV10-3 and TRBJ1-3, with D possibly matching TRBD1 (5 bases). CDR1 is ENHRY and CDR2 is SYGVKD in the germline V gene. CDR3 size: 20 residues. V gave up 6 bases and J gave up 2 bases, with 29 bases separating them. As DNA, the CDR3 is TGTGCCATCAGAGGGACGGAGTCGAGAGGGCGCGGGGCTCCTGGAAACACCATATATTTT. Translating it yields CAIRGTESRGRGAPGNTIYF.

This CDR3 reads CASSLVVGEQYF. DNA of the CDR3: TGTGCCAGCAGCTTAGTGGTTGGCGAGCAGTACTTC. This chain uses TRBV11-2 with TRBJ2-7; D is unresolved. The CDR3 has 12 residues. Germline V CDR1 and CDR2: SGHAT, FQNNGV. V was shortened by 1 base and J by 6 bases, with 7 bases between the two germline ends.

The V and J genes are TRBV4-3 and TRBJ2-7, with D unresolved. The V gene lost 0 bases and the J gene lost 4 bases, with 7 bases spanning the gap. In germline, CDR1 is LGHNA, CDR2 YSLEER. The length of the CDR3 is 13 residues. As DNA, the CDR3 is TGCGCCAGCAGCCAAGATGAGAGATACGAGCAGTACTTC. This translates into CASSQDERYEQYF.

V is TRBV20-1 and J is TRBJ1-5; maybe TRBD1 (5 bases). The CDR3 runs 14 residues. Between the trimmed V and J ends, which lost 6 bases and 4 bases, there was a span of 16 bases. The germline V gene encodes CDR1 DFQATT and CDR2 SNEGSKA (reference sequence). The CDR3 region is CSASTWDGNQPQHF. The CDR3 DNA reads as TGCAGTGCCTCAACCTGGGACGGAAATCAGCCCCAGCATTTT.

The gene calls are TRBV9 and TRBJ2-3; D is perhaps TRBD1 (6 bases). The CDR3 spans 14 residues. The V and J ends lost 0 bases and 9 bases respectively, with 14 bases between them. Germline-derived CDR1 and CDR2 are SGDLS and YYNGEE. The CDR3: CASSVGPDQGTQYF. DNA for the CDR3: TGTGCCAGCAGCGTAGGGCCGGACCAGGGGACGCAGTATTTT.